The rows below give T cell receptor beta chains drawn from one sample of a study of identical twins. TCRdb redid the calling of the 5' RACE reads with MiXCR, one entry per CDR3 protein. This sample carries under 300,000 distinct CDR3 sequences, roughly an eighth of them seen once, and the ten largest clones take 8.8%. The specimen was memory (CD45RO+) T cells sorted from blood. These receptors were obtained from a woman between 18 and 29 years old in good health. Both conserved end residues are part of each CDR3. The D gene is left open where the match is weak. The listing skips clone size in some rows; elsewhere it reads once, few, many or a size class.

J gene,CDR3 length,V gene,clone size,D gene,CDR3 DNA,CDR3 protein
TRBJ2-1,15,TRBV19,few,.,TGTGCCAGTAGTATGGTGGCCAACTCCTACAATGAGCAGTTCTTC,CASSMVANSYNEQFF
TRBJ1-6,14,TRBV9,few,.,TGTGCCAGCAGCGTTCGAGGGGCGGATTCACCCCTCCACTTT,CASSVRGADSPLHF
TRBJ2-7,14,TRBV20-1,few,TRBD1,TGCAGTGCCTTTCTAGGGACAGAAGCCTACGAGCAGTACTTC,CSAFLGTEAYEQYF
TRBJ2-1,15,TRBV5-6,few,TRBD2,TGTGCCAGCAGCCCCGGGGGGGCCGGCTACAATGAGCAGTTCTTC,CASSPGGAGYNEQFF
TRBJ1-1,13,TRBV11-2,.,.,TGTGCCAGCAGCTTAGACGGACCCGGCGGGGCTTTCTTT,CASSLDGPGGAFF
TRBJ1-6,15,TRBV3-1,many,TRBD1,TGTGCCAGCAGCCAAGTGGGACAGGGGAAATCACCCCTCCACTTT,CASSQVGQGKSPLHF
TRBJ2-7,17,TRBV5-1,.,TRBD2,TGCGCCAGCAGTAAACCGAGGATAGCGGGAGGTTCCAACGAGCAGTACTTC,CASSKPRIAGGSNEQYF
TRBJ2-1,14,TRBV29-1,.,TRBD1,TGCAGCGTTGGGGGGGCAGGGGGCATCTATGAGCAGTTCTTC,CSVGGAGGIYEQFF
TRBJ2-5,14,TRBV20-1,.,.,TGCAGTGCTAGAGGAGGTACTACTGAAGAGACCCAGTACTTC,CSARGGTTEETQYF
TRBJ2-3,14,TRBV18,few,TRBD1,TGTGCCAGCTCGGGACAGGGTGAGACAGATACGCAGTATTTT,CASSGQGETDTQYF
TRBJ2-5,15,TRBV5-1,few,.,TGCGCCAGCAGCGTACGTGGGCAGTACCAAGAGACCCAGTACTTC,CASSVRGQYQETQYF
TRBJ2-3,13,TRBV27,.,.,TGTGCCAGCAGTCCGGAGAGTGAAGATACGCAGTATTTT,CASSPESEDTQYF
TRBJ2-3,14,TRBV20-1,.,.,TGCAGTGCTAGTGCGGACGCCGGGTCAGATACGCAGTATTTT,CSASADAGSDTQYF
TRBJ2-3,15,TRBV20-1,.,.,TGCAGTGCTAGAGATATTACGGCACCCCCAGATACGCAGTATTTT,CSARDITAPPDTQYF
TRBJ2-1,16,TRBV5-1,.,TRBD2,TGCGCCAGCAGCTTGGCCACAGCGGGAGGGTCAAATGAGCAGTTCTTC,CASSLATAGGSNEQFF
TRBJ2-4,13,TRBV27,few,.,TGTGCCAGCCCGATACTCCCGGGGGACATTCAGTACTTC,CASPILPGDIQYF
TRBJ2-3,16,TRBV11-1,few,TRBD1,TGTGCCAGCAGTCTCACCGGGACAGGCCTCACAGATACGCAGTATTTT,CASSLTGTGLTDTQYF
TRBJ2-5,11,TRBV18,many,.,TGTGCCAGCAGCCGGCAAGAGACCCAGTACTTC,CASSRQETQYF
TRBJ2-7,17,TRBV20-1,.,TRBD2,TGCAGTGCTTTACGGACTAGCGGGGGGCCTTTCTCCTACGAGCAGTACTTC,CSALRTSGGPFSYEQYF
TRBJ2-1,15,TRBV4-2,.,TRBD2,TGTGCCAGCAGCCAGCCGGGACTAGAAAAAAATGAGCAGTTCTTC,CASSQPGLEKNEQFF
TRBJ1-2,15,TRBV12-3/TRBV12-4,.,.,TGTGCCAGCAGTGGGACCTCAATGAGGAGCTATGGCTACACCTTC,CASSGTSMRSYGYTF
TRBJ2-1,16,TRBV6-2/TRBV6-3,few,TRBD1,TGTGCCAGCAGTCCGGGGACAGGGGGACGGTACAATGAGCAGTTCTTC,CASSPGTGGRYNEQFF
TRBJ2-1,14,TRBV5-1,many,.,TGCGCCAGCAGCTGGAAGATGGGGGCCAATGAGCAGTTCTTC,CASSWKMGANEQFF
TRBJ1-1,14,TRBV4-2,few,.,TGTGCCAGCAGCCAAGATCACAGCAACACTGAAGCTTTCTTT,CASSQDHSNTEAFF
TRBJ2-3,11,TRBV12-3/TRBV12-4,many,.,TGTGCCAGCGCGACAACAGATACGCAGTATTTT,CASATTDTQYF
TRBJ2-6,16,TRBV12-3/TRBV12-4,.,.,TGTGCCACACTTGTTTGGGTCGGGACTGGGGCCAACGTCCTGACTTTC,CATLVWVGTGANVLTF
TRBJ1-2,12,TRBV5-4,.,TRBD1,TGTGCCAGCAGCGAGGGGGCTTATGGCTACACCTTC,CASSEGAYGYTF
TRBJ1-1,13,TRBV6-1,.,.,TGTGCCAGCAATGGCCGACAGAACACTGAAGCTTTCTTT,CASNGRQNTEAFF
TRBJ2-7,14,TRBV30,few,TRBD1,TGTGCCTGGAGACAGACAGGGGGGGTCTACGAGCAGTACTTC,CAWRQTGGVYEQYF
TRBJ1-1,13,TRBV6-2/TRBV6-3,few,.,TGTGCCAGCAGCGCCCAGTCCAACGCTGAAGCTTTCTTT,CASSAQSNAEAFF
TRBJ2-7,14,TRBV20-1,few,.,TGCAGTGCTAGCCGGGCCCAGGGTGGCTACGAGCAGTACTTC,CSASRAQGGYEQYF
TRBJ2-3,15,TRBV7-8,many,.,TGTGCCAGCAGCAAACAGGAAGCTAGCACAGATACGCAGTATTTT,CASSKQEASTDTQYF
TRBJ2-7,15,TRBV2,few,.,TGTGCCAGCAGTGGGCGGGACAGCCTAACCTACGAGCAGTACTTC,CASSGRDSLTYEQYF
TRBJ2-3,15,TRBV19,.,TRBD1,TGTGCCAGTACCCCGGACAGGGGGCGAACAGATACGCAGTATTTT,CASTPDRGRTDTQYF
TRBJ1-5,14,TRBV24-1,few,.,TGTGCCACCAGCCTCGGGGGAAGCAATCAGCCCCAGCATTTT,CATSLGGSNQPQHF
TRBJ2-3,14,TRBV20-1,few,.,TGCAGTGCTAGAGATGGCTACAGCACAGATACGCAGTATTTT,CSARDGYSTDTQYF
TRBJ2-1,18,TRBV14,.,TRBD2,TGTGCCAGCAGCCACAGACTAGGGAGCGGGAGGAAGGGTAATGAGCAGTTCTTC,CASSHRLGSGRKGNEQFF
TRBJ1-1,13,TRBV14,few,.,TGTGCCAGCAGCCACGACCTGAACACTGAAGCTTTCTTT,CASSHDLNTEAFF
TRBJ1-4,14,TRBV6-1,.,.,TGTGCCAGCGGGACACCTGCAACTAATGAAAAACTGTTTTTT,CASGTPATNEKLFF
TRBJ2-5,11,TRBV20-1,many,.,TGCAGTGCTACGCGCGCGGAGACCCAGTACTTC,CSATRAETQYF
TRBJ2-3,15,TRBV18,few,TRBD2,TGTGCCAGCTCAGCGCCGGGACTAGCGGGGAATACGCAGTATTTT,CASSAPGLAGNTQYF
TRBJ1-6,15,TRBV7-6,.,TRBD1,TGTGCCAGCAGCTTAGGGCAGGGGGCGAATTCACCCCTCCACTTT,CASSLGQGANSPLHF
TRBJ2-1,14,TRBV7-9,.,TRBD2,TGTGCCAGCAGTTTCACTAGCGGGAGCTATGAGCAGTTCTTC,CASSFTSGSYEQFF
TRBJ1-2,12,TRBV11-2,few,.,TGTGCCAGCAGCCCTACCACCGGAATCCACACCTTC,CASSPTTGIHTF
TRBJ2-3,16,TRBV20-1,few,.,TGCAGTGCTAGGTGGTCGATTGCGGGAACTGGAAATACGCAGTATTTT,CSARWSIAGTGNTQYF
TRBJ2-1,15,TRBV13,.,TRBD2,TGTGCCAGCAGCACCAGAGGACTAGTAGACAATGAGCAGTTCTTC,CASSTRGLVDNEQFF
TRBJ2-7,17,TRBV2,.,TRBD1,TGTGCCAGCATGGGCCCCCGGGACAGGTTACACTCCTACGAGCAGTACTTC,CASMGPRDRLHSYEQYF
TRBJ2-7,16,TRBV6-5,.,.,TGTGCCAGCAGTTACGCTAGGGCCCTAAGGGACTACGAGCAGTACTTC,CASSYARALRDYEQYF
TRBJ2-7,15,TRBV18,few,TRBD2,TGTGCCAGCTCAGCCTCTAGCGGATTGAACTACGAGCAGTACTTC,CASSASSGLNYEQYF
TRBJ2-7,16,TRBV6-1,once,TRBD2,TGTGCCAGCGGTGAGGGTTTGGGGAGGGAAAATTACGAGCAGTACTTC,CASGEGLGRENYEQYF
TRBJ2-1,16,TRBV9,few,TRBD2,TGTGCCAGCAGCCTCCAAGCGGGAGGGTCTTACAATGAGCAGTTCTTC,CASSLQAGGSYNEQFF
TRBJ2-1,13,TRBV20-1,.,.,TGCAGTGCTAGCGGGAGACCCTACAATGAGCAGTTCTTC,CSASGRPYNEQFF
TRBJ2-1,17,TRBV5-5,few,TRBD1,TGTGCCAGCAGCCCAATTTACAGGGACAGCACCTACAATGAGCAGTTCTTC,CASSPIYRDSTYNEQFF
TRBJ2-3,13,TRBV20-1,few,.,TGCAGTGCCAAACAGGGTACCGCAGATACGCAGTATTTT,CSAKQGTADTQYF
TRBJ2-5,13,TRBV7-2,.,.,TGTGCCAGCAGCTTAGCTGAGTTCGGGACCCAGTACTTC,CASSLAEFGTQYF
TRBJ2-3,11,TRBV20-1,many,.,TGCAGTGGACTCGGGACAGATACGCAGTATTTT,CSGLGTDTQYF
TRBJ2-1,12,TRBV19,.,.,TGTGCCAGTAGTGTTCCGGGACGTGAGCAGTTCTTC,CASSVPGREQFF
TRBJ2-7,13,TRBV10-1,few,.,TGCGCCACACCCCTAATGAAGGGTTACGAGCAGTACTTC,CATPLMKGYEQYF